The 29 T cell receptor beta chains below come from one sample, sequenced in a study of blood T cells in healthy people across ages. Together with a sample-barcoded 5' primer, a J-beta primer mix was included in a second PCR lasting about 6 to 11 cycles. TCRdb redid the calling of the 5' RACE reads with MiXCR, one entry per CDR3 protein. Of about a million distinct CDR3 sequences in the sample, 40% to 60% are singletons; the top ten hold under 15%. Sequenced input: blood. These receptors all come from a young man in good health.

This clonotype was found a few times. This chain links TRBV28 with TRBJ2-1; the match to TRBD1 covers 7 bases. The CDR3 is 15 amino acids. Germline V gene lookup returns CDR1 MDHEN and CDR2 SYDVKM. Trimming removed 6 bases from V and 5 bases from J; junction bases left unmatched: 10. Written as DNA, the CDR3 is TGTGCCAGCAGCCCAGGGGGAAGGGGCCACAATGAGCAGTTCTTC. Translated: CASSPGGRGHNEQFF.

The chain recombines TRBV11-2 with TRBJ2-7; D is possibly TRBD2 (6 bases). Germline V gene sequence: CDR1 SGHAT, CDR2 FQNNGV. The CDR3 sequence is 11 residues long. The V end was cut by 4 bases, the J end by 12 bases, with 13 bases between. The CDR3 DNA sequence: TGTGCCAGCAGCTCAGGAGGGGCTCCGTACTTC. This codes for CASSSGGAPYF.

The CDR3 sequence is CASRDIGGQPQHF. CDR3 nucleotide sequence: TGTGCCAGCAGAGACATCGGGGGGCAGCCCCAGCATTTT. V is TRBV28 and J is TRBJ1-5, with D tentatively TRBD1 (5 bases). Per the germline V gene, CDR1 is MDHEN and CDR2 is SYDVKM. Trimming removed 6 bases from V and 7 bases from J, with 13 bases in between. The CDR3 extends over 13 amino acids.

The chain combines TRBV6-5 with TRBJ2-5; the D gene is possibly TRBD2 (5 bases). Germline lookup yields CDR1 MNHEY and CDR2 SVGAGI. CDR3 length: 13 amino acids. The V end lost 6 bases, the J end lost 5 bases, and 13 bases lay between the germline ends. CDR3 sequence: CASSSGGEETQYF. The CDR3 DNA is TGTGCCAGCAGCAGCGGAGGAGAGGAGACCCAGTACTTC.

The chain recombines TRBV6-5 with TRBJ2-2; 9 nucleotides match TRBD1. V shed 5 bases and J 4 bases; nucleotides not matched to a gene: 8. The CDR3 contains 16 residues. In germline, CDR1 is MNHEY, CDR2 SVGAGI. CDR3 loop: CASSIPPGQGTGELFF. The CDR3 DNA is TGTGCCAGCAGTATACCCCCGGGACAGGGCACCGGGGAGCTGTTTTTT.

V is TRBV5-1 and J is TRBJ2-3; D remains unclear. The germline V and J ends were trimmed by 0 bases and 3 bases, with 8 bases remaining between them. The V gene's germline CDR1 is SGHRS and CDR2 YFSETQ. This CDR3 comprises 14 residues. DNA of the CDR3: TGCGCCAGCAGCTTGGGAGTTATAACAGATACGCAGTATTTT. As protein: CASSLGVITDTQYF.

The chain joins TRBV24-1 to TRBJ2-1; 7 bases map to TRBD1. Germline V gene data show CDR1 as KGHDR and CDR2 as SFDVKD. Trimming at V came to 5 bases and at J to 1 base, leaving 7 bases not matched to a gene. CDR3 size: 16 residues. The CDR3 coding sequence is TGTGCCACCAGTGCGTGGCAGACAGGGTCCTACAATGAGCAGTTCTTC. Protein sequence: CATSAWQTGSYNEQFF.

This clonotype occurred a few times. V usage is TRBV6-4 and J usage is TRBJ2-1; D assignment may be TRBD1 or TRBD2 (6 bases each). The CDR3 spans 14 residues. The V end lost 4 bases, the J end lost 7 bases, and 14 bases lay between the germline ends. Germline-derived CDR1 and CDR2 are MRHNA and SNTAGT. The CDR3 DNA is TGTGCCAGCAGTGCGTGGAGGGACACTAATGAGCAGTTCTTC. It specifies CASSAWRDTNEQFF.

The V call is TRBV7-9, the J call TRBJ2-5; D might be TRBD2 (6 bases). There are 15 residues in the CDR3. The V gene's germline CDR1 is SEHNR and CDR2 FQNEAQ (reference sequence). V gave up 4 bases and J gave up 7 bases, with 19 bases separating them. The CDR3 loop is CASSSTSTRTATQYF. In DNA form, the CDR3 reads TGTGCCAGCAGCTCCACTAGCACCAGAACCGCGACCCAGTACTTC.

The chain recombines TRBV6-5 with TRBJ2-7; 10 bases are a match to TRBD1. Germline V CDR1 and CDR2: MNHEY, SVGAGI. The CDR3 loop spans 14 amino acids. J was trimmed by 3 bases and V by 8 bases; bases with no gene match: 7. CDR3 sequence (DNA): TGTGCCAGCGGTCGGACAGGGGGTGTCTACGAGCAGTACTTC. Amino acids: CASGRTGGVYEQYF.

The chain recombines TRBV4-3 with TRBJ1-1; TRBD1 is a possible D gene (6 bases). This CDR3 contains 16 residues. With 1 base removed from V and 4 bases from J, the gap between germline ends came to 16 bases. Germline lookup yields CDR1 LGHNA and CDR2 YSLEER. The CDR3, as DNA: TGCGCCAGCAGCCAAGGGGATAGCAGGGGCGGCACTGAAGCTTTCTTT. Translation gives CASSQGDSRGGTEAFF.

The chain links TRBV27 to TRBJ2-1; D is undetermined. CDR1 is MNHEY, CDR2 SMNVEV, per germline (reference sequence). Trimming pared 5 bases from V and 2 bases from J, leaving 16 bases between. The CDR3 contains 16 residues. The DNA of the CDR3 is TGTGCCAGCAGTCCAACACAGCTTGGCGCCTACAATGAGCAGTTCTTC. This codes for CASSPTQLGAYNEQFF.

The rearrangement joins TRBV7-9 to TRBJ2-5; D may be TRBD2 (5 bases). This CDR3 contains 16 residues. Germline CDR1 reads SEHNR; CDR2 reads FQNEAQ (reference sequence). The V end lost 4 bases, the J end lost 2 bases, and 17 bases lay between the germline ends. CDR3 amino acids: CASSSLSTREQETQYF. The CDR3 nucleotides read TGTGCCAGCAGCTCTTTATCCACTAGAGAACAAGAGACCCAGTACTTC.

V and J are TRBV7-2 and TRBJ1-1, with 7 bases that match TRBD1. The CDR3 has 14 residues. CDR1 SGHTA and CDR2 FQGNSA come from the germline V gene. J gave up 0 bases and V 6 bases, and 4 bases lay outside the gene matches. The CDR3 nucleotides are TGTGCCAGCAGGCAGGGGACAGTGAACACTGAAGCTTTCTTT. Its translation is CASRQGTVNTEAFF.

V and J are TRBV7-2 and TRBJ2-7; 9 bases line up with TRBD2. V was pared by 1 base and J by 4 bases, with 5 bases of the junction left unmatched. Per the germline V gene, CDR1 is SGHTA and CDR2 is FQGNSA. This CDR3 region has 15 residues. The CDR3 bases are TGTGCCAGCAGCTTAGTCGCTAGCGGGGATTACGAGCAGTACTTC. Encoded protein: CASSLVASGDYEQYF.

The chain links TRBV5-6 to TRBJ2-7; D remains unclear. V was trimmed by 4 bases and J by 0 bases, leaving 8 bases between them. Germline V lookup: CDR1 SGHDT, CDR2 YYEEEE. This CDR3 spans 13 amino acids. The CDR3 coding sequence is TGTGCCAGCAGCCCTACGCTCTCCTACGAGCAGTACTTC. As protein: CASSPTLSYEQYF.

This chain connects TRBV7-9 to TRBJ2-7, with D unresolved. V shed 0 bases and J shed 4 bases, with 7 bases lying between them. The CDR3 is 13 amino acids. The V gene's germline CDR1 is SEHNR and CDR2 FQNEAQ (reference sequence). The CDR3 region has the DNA TGTGCCAGCAGCTTAGCGGCAGTATACGAGCAGTACTTC. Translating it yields CASSLAAVYEQYF.

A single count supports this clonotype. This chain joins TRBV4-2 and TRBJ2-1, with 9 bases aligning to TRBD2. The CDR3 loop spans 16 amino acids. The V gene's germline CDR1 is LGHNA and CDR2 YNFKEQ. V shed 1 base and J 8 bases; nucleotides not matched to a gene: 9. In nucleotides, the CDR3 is TGTGCCAGCAGCCAAGGGACTAGCGAGGGGCGCTATGAGCAGTTCTTC. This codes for CASSQGTSEGRYEQFF.

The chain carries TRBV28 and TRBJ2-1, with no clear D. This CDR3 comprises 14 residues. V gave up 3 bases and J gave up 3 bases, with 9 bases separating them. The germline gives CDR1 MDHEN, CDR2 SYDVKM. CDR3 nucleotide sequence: TGTGCCAGCAGTTTGCGTCAGTACTACAATGAGCAGTTCTTC. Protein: CASSLRQYYNEQFF.

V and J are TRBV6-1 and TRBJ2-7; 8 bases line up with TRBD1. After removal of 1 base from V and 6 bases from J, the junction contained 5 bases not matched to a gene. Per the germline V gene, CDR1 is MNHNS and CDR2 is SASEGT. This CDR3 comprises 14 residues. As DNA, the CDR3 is TGTGCCAGCAGTGAAGACAGGGGGAGAGGCGAGCAGTACTTC. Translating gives CASSEDRGRGEQYF.

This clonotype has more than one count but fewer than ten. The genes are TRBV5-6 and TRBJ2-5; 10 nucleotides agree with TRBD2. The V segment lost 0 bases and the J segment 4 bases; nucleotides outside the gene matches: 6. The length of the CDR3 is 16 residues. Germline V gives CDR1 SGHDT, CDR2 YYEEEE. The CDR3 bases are TGTGCCAGCAGCTTGGGTCCTAGCGGGGGCGGAGAGACCCAGTACTTC. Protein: CASSLGPSGGGETQYF.

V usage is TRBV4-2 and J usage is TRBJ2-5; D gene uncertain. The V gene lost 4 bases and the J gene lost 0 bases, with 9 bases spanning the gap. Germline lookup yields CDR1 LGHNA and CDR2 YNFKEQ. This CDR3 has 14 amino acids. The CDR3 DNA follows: TGTGCCAGCAGCCGCACTTCTGACCAAGAGACCCAGTACTTC. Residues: CASSRTSDQETQYF.

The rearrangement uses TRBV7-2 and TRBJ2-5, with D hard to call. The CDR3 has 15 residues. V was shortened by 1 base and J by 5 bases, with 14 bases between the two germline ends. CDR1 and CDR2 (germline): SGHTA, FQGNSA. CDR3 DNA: TGTGCCAGCAGCTTAGGGATGGCGGCGCGGGAGACCCAGTACTTC. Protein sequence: CASSLGMAARETQYF.

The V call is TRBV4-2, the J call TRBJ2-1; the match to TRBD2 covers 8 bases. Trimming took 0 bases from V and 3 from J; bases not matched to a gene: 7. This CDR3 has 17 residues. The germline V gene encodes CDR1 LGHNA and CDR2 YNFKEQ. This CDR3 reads CASSQDLRGVNYNEQFF. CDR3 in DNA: TGTGCCAGCAGCCAAGATTTGCGGGGGGTCAACTACAATGAGCAGTTCTTC.

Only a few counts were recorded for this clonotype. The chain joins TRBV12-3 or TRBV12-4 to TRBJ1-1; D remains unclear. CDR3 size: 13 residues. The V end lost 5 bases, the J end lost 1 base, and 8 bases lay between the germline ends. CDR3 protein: CASSVYQNTEAFF. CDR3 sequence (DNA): TGTGCCAGCAGTGTGTACCAGAACACTGAAGCTTTCTTT.

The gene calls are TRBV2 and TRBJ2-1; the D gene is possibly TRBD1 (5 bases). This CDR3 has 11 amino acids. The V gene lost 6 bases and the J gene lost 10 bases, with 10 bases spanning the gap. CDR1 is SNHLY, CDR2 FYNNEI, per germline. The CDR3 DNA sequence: TGTGCCAGCAGCCCCCAGGGAGAGCAGTTCTTC. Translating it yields CASSPQGEQFF.

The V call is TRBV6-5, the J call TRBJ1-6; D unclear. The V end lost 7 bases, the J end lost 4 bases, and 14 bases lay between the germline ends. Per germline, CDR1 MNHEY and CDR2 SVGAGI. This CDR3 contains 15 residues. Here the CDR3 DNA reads TGTGCCAGCAACAAAGGTGGGATTTATAATTCACCCCTCCACTTT. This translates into CASNKGGIYNSPLHF.

The CDR3 nucleotides read TGTGCCAGCAGTTTGGGGACCCTGGGGGTTCAGCCCCAGCATTTT. Its protein is CASSLGTLGVQPQHF. The chain employs TRBV28 and TRBJ1-5; the D gene is possibly TRBD1 (5 bases). V was clipped by 3 bases and J by 6 bases, with 15 bases between them. Germline V gene sequence: CDR1 MDHEN, CDR2 SYDVKM. This CDR3 has 15 residues. Full variable domain (missing parts from reference TRBV28 and TRBJ1-5): DVKVTQSSRYLVKRTGEKVFLECVQDMDHENMFWYRQDPGLGLRLIYFSYDVKMKEKGDIPEGYSVSREKKERFSLILESASTNQTSMYLCASSLGTLGVQPQHFGDGTRLSIL.

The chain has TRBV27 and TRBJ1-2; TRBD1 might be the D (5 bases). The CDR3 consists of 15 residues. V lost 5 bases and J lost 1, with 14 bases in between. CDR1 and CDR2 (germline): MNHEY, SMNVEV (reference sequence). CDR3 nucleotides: TGTGCCAGCAGTGCTCAGGAGAGGGGTAACTATGGCTACACCTTC. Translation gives CASSAQERGNYGYTF.